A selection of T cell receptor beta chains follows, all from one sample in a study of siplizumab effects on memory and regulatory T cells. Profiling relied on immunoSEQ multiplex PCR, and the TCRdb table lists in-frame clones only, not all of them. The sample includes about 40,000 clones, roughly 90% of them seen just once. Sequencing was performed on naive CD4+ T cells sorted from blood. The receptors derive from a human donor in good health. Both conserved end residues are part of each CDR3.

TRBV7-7	CASSIRETQYF
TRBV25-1	CASSATLSGANVLTF
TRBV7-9	CASSFREGTEAFF
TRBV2	CASSEDGLAVETQYF
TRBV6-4	CASSPGEGPYGYTF
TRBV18	CASSHNRGLVTNTEAFF
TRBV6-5	CASSRTGVYEQYF
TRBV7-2	CASAGTTGTDTQYF
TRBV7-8	CASSPAGTGNEQYF
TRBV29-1	CSVEAGGTDTQYF
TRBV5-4	CASSLAANGYTF
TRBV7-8	CASSSRAEVKTQYF
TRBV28	CASSVGTLSYEQYF
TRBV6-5	CASKWGHVGETQYF
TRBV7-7	CASSTSRGNTIYF
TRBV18	CASSPRRGDTQYF
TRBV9	CASSASSGGYEQYF
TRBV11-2	CASSLRVTGKVTQYF
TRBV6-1	CASRGVGTGDEKLFF
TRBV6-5	CASRRTRNSYEQYF
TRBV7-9	CASSLVLGTEAFF
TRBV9	CASSVGAGGYQETQYF
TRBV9	CASSTTSGNQETQYF
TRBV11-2	CASSFLSPGEKLFF
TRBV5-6	CASSLIAGEAFF
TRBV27	CASSLIWGRWYEQYF
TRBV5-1	CASSSTSGANVLTF
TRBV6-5	CASSLGRSSYEQYF
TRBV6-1	CASSEKWALQETQYF
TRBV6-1	CASSADRPSNQPQHF
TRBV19	CASSNRPVGANVLTF
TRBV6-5	CASSYHTSGYEQYF
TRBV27	CASSFDRNYGYTF
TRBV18	CASSPDRNQPQHF
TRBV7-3	CASSLWGSSYEQYF
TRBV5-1	CASSGKGPQAAYEQYF
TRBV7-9	CASSLGARGPSHQPQHF
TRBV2	CASSWTGFSYGYTF
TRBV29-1	CSVVIGGKTQYF
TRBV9	CASSVSGGQETQYF
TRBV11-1	CASSLWTSGGVRDTDTQYF
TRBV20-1	CSARVSGEQFF
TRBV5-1	CASSMGVSTEEQYF
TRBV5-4	CASSLGAGYTDTQYF
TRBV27	CASSLRGDRAGNSYEQYF